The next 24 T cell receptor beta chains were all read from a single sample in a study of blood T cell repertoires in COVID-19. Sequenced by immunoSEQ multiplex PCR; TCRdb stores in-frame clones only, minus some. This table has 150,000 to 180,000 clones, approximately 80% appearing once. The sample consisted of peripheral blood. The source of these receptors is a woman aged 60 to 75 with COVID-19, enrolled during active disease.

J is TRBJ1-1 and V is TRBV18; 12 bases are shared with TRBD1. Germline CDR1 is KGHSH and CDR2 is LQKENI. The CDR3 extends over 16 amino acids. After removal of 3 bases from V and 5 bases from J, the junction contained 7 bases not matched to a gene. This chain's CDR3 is CASSPGQGARKTEAFF. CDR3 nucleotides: TGTGCCAGCTCACCGGGACAGGGGGCGCGGAAAACTGAAGCTTTCTTT.

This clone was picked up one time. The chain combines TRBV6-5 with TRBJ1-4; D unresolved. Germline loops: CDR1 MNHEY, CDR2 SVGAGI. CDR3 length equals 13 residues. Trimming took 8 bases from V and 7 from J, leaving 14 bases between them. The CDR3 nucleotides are TGTGCCAGCTTGAAAGCGGGATCTGAAAAACTGTTTTTT. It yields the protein CASLKAGSEKLFF.

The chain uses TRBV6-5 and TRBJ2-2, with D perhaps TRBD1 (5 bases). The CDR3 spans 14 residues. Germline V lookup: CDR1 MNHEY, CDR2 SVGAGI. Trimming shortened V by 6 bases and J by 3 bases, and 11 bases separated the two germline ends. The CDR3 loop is CASRYDRDTGELFF. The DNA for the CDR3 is TGTGCCAGCAGATACGACAGAGACACCGGGGAGCTGTTTTTT.

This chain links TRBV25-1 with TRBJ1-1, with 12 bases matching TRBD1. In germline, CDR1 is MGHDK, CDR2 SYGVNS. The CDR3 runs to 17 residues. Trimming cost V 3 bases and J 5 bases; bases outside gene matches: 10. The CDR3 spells CASSDSLPGQGATEAFF. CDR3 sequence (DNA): TGTGCCAGCAGTGATTCCTTACCGGGACAGGGGGCGACTGAAGCTTTCTTT.

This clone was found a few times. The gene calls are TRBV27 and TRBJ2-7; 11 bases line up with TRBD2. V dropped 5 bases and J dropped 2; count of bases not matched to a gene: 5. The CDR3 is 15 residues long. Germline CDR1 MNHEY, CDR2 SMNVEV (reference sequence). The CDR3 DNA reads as TGTGCCAGCAGTCAACGACTAGCGGGACCCTACGAGCAGTACTTC. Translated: CASSQRLAGPYEQYF.

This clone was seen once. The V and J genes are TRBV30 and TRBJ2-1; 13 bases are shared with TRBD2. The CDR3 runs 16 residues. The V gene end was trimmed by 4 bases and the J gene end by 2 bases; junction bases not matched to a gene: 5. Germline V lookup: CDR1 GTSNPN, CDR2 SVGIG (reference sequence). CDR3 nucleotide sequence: TGTGCCTGGACCCTGGGACTAGCGGGGACCTACAATGAGCAGTTCTTC. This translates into CAWTLGLAGTYNEQFF.

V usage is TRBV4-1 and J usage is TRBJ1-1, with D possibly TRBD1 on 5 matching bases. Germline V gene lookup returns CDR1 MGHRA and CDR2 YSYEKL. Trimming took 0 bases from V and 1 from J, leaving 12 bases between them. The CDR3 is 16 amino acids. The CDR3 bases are TGCGCCAGCAGCCAAGATCTCCAAGGGGCGAACACTGAAGCTTTCTTT. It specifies CASSQDLQGANTEAFF.

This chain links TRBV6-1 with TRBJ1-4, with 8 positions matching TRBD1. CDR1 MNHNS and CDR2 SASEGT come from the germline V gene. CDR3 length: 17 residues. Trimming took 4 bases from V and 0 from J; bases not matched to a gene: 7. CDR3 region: CASSGGTGPATNEKLFF. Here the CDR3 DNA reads TGTGCCAGCAGTGGAGGGACAGGCCCTGCAACTAATGAAAAACTGTTTTTT.

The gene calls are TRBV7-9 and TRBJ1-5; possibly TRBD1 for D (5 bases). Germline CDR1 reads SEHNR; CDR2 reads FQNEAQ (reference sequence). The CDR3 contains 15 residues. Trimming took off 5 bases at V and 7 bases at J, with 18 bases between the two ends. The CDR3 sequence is CASSPGRAFEQPQHF. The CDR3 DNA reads TGTGCCAGCAGCCCAGGGAGGGCCTTCGAGCAGCCCCAGCATTTT.

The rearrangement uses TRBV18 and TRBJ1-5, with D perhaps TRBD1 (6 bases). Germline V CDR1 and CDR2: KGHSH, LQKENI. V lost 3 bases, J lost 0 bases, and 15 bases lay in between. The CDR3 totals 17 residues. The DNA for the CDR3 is TGTGCCAGCTCACCCGAAGGGACACTCTATAGCAATCAGCCCCAGCATTTT. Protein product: CASSPEGTLYSNQPQHF.

CDR3 nucleotides: TGTGCCAGCAGACCCCTGACAGGGCCTGGAAACACCATATATTTT. It specifies CASRPLTGPGNTIYF. The chain employs TRBV6-5 and TRBJ1-3; TRBD1 agrees at 7 bases. Germline loops: CDR1 MNHEY, CDR2 SVGAGI. The CDR3 sequence is 15 residues long. The V segment lost 6 bases and the J segment 2 bases; nucleotides outside the gene matches: 7.

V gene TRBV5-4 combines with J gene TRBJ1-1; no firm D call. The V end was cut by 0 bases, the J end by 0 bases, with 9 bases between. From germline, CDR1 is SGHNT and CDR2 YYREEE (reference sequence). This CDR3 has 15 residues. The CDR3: CASSLVLGLNTEAFF. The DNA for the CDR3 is TGTGCCAGCAGCTTGGTGCTGGGCTTGAACACTGAAGCTTTCTTT. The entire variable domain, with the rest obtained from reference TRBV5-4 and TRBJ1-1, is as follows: ETGVTQSPTHLIKTRGQQVTLRCSSQSGHNTVSWYQQALGQGPQFIFQYYREEENGRGNFPPRFSGLQFPNYSSELNVNALELDDSALYLCASSLVLGLNTEAFFGQGTRLTVV.

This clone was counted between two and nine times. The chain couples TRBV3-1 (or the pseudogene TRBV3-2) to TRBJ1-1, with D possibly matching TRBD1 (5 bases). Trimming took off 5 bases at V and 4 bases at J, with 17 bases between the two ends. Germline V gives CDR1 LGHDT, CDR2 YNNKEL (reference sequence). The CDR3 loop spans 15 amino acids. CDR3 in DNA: TGTGCCAGCAGCAAATCGGACAAGCTGAGCACTGAAGCTTTCTTT. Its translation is CASSKSDKLSTEAFF.

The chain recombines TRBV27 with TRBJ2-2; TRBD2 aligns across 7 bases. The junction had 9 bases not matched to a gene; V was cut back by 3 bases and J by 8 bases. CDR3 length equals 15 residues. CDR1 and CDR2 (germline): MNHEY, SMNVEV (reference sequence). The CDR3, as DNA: TGTGCCAGCAGTTTGACTAGCCCCGCTCCGGGGGAGCTGTTTTTT. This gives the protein CASSLTSPAPGELFF.

The DNA of the CDR3 is TGTGCCAGCAGCTTACTCAGAAATAATGAGCAGTTCTTC. As protein: CASSLLRNNEQFF. This chain uses TRBV11-3 with TRBJ2-1; D remains unclear. The V end lost 2 bases, the J end lost 7 bases, and 9 bases lay between the germline ends. There are 13 residues in the CDR3. The germline V gene has CDR1 SGHNT and CDR2 YENEEA.

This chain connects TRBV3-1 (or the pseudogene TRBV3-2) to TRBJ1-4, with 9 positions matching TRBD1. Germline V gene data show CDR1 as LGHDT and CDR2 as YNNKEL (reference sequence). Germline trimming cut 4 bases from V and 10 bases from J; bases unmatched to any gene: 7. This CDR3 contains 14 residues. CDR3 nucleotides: TGTGCCAGCAGCCTTGGGACAGGGCTGGGAAAACTGTTTTTT. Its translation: CASSLGTGLGKLFF.

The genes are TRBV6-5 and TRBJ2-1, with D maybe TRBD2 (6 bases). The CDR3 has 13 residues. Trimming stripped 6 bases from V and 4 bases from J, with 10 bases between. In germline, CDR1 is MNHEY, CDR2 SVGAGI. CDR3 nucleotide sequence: TGTGCCAGCAGGGATAGCGGTTACAATGAGCAGTTCTTC. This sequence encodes CASRDSGYNEQFF.

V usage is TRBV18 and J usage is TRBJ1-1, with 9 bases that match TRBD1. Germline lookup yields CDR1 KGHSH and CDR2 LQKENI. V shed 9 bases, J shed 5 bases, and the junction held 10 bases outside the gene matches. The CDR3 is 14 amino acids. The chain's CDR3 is CASERDRDSTEAFF. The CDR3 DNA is TGTGCCAGTGAACGGGACAGGGATTCGACTGAAGCTTTCTTT.

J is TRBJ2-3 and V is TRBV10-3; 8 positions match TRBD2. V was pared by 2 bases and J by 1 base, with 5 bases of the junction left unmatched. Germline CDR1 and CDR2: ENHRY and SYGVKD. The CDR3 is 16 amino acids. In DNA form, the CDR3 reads TGTGCCATCAGTGAGAGGTCTAGCGGGCGCACAGATACGCAGTATTTT. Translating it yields CAISERSSGRTDTQYF.

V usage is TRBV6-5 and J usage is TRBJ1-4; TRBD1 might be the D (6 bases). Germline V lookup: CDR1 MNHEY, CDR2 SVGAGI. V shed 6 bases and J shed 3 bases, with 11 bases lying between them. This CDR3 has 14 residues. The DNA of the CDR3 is TGTGCCAGCAGAACAGGGTTGTCTAATGAAAAACTGTTTTTT. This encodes CASRTGLSNEKLFF.

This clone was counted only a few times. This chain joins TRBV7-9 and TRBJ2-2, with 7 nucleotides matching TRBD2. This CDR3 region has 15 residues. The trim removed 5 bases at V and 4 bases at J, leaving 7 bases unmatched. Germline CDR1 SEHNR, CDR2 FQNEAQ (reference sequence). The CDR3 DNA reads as TGTGCCAGCAGCACGCGGGAGTTGGGCACCGGGGAGCTGTTTTTT. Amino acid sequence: CASSTRELGTGELFF. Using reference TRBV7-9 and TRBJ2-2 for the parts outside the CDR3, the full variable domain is DTGVSQNPRHKITKRGQNVTFRCDPISEHNRLYWYRQTLGQGPEFLTYFQNEAQLEKSRLLSDRFSAERPKGSFSTLEIQRTEQGDSAMYLCASSTRELGTGELFFGEGSRLTVL.

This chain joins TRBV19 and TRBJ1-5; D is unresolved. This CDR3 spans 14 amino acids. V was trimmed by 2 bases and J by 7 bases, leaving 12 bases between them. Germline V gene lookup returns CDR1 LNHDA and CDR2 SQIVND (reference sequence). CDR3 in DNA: TGTGCCAGTAGTATAAGAGGAGTTCAACAGCCCCAGCATTTT. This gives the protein CASSIRGVQQPQHF.

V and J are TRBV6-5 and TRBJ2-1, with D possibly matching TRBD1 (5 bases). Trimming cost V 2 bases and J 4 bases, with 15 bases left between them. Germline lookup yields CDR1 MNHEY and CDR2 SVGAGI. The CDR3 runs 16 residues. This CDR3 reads CASSYQAGLGYNEQFF. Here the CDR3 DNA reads TGTGCCAGCAGTTACCAGGCAGGGCTAGGGTACAATGAGCAGTTCTTC.

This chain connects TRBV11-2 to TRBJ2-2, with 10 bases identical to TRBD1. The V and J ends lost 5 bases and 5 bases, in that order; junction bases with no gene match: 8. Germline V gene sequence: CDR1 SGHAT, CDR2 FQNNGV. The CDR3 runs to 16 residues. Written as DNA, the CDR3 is TGTGCCAGCAGCAACCCCGGGACAGGGGTTACCGGGGAGCTGTTTTTT. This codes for CASSNPGTGVTGELFF. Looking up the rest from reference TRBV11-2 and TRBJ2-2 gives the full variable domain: EAGVAQSPRYKIIEKRQSVAFWCNPISGHATLYWYQQILGQGPKLLIQFQNNGVVDDSQLPKDRFSAERLKGVDSTLKIQPAKLEDSAVYLCASSNPGTGVTGELFFGEGSRLTVL.